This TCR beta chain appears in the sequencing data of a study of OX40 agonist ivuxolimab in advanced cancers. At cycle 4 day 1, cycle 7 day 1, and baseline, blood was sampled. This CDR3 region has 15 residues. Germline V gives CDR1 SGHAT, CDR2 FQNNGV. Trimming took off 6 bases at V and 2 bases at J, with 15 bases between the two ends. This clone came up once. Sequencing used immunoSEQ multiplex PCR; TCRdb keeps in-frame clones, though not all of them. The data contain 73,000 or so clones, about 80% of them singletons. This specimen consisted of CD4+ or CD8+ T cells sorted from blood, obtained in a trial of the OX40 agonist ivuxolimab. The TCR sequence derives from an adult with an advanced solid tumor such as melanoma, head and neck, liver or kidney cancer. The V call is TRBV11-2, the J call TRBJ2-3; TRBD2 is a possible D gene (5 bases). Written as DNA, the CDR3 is TGTGCCAGCAGGCAAAGCTGGGAGTTCACAGATACGCAGTATTTT. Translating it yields CASRQSWEFTDTQYF.